These 10 T cell receptor beta chains originate from one sample sequenced in a study of T cell changes during pregnancy in multiple sclerosis. TCRdb's table, derived via immunoSEQ multiplex PCR, lists solely in-frame clones and lacks some. The profile covers 50,000 to 60,000 clones, with around 90% appearing a single time and 0.5% to 0.6% taken by the ten largest. The sample was CD4+ T cells from peripheral blood mononuclear cells, taken in the first trimester of pregnancy. These receptors came from a female donor with multiple sclerosis, enrolled in a pregnancy study.

The gene calls are TRBV5-8 and TRBJ1-6; TRBD1 matches at 10 bases. The germline CDR1 and CDR2 sequences are SGHTS and YDEGEE. After removal of 3 bases from V and 7 bases from J, the junction contained 10 bases not matched to a gene. CDR3 length: 17 amino acids. The CDR3 DNA reads as TGTGCCAGCAGCTGGGGACAGGGGATGTTGGGAAATTCACCCCTCCACTTT. Its translation is CASSWGQGMLGNSPLHF. Drawing the rest from reference TRBV5-8 and TRBJ1-6, the complete variable domain is EAGVTQSPTHLIKTRGQQATLRCSPISGHTSVYWYQQALGLGLQFLLWYDEGEERNRGNFPPRFSGRQFPNYSSELNVNALELEDSALYLCASSWGQGMLGNSPLHFGNGTRLTVT.

The chain uses TRBV9 and TRBJ1-2, with 11 bases aligning to TRBD1. The CDR3 totals 17 residues. Germline V CDR1 and CDR2: SGDLS, YYNGEE. V lost 0 bases, J lost 0 bases, and 4 bases stayed unmatched. For the CDR3, the DNA is TGTGCCAGCAGCGTAGCAGGGGACAGGGGGACTAACTATGGCTACACCTTC. Amino acid sequence: CASSVAGDRGTNYGYTF.

The chain carries TRBV4-1 and TRBJ1-2; D uncertain. V gave up 1 base and J gave up 8 bases, with 14 bases separating them. This CDR3 contains 14 residues. Germline V gives CDR1 MGHRA, CDR2 YSYEKL. The CDR3 DNA follows: TGCGCCAGCAGCCAAGGAGGGTCCCGTTCGGGCTACACCTTC. Protein product: CASSQGGSRSGYTF.

This sequence joins TRBV5-1 and TRBJ2-3, with a possible D match to TRBD2 (5 bases). CDR3 size: 15 residues. CDR1 and CDR2 from the germline V gene are SGHRS and YFSETQ. The germline V and J ends were trimmed by 4 bases and 2 bases, with 14 bases remaining between them. CDR3 in amino acids: CASSREGAYTDTQYF. CDR3 DNA: TGCGCCAGCAGCAGAGAGGGAGCATACACAGATACGCAGTATTTT.

The rearrangement uses TRBV18 and TRBJ1-2; 8 bases are a match to TRBD1. V lost 6 bases and J lost 6; bases outside the gene matches: 9. CDR1 and CDR2 (germline): KGHSH, LQKENI. The length of the CDR3 is 14 residues. In DNA form, the CDR3 reads TGTGCCAGCTCTCGGACAGGGAATAGTGATGGCTACACCTTC. It is translated as CASSRTGNSDGYTF.

The J gene is TRBJ2-1, the V gene TRBV2; 7 bases agree with TRBD2. After removal of 7 bases from V and 7 bases from J, the junction contained 13 bases not matched to a gene. Germline CDR1 and CDR2: SNHLY and FYNNEI. CDR3 size: 15 residues. Here the CDR3 DNA reads TGTGCCAGCATCGTGGAGGGAGGGCCTGGGAATGAGCAGTTCTTC. Its protein is CASIVEGGPGNEQFF.

A note on this clone: Other DNA sequences within the sample encode an identical CDR3. V is TRBV5-6 and J is TRBJ2-3; perhaps TRBD1 as D (6 bases). Germline CDR1 and CDR2: SGHDT and YYEEEE. The V and J ends lost 10 bases and 1 base respectively, with 16 bases between them. The CDR3 spans 14 residues. CDR3 residues: CAAGKAGGTDTQYF. The CDR3 bases are TGTGCCGCAGGCAAAGCAGGGGGCACAGATACGCAGTATTTT.

This chain uses TRBV18 with TRBJ2-7, with D perhaps matching TRBD1 (6 bases). Trimming pared 1 base from V and 5 bases from J, leaving 12 bases between. CDR3 length equals 14 residues. CDR1 and CDR2 from the germline V gene are KGHSH and LQKENI. For the CDR3, the DNA is TGTGCCAGCTCACCACTTGGGACAAAACACGAGCAGTACTTC. This translates into CASSPLGTKHEQYF.

The V gene is TRBV5-1, the J gene TRBJ1-6; 7 bases align to TRBD1. This CDR3 spans 18 amino acids. Germline CDR1 is SGHRS and CDR2 is YFSETQ. V lost 0 bases and J lost 0; bases outside the gene matches: 6. CDR3 nucleotide sequence: TGCGCCAGCAGCTTGGGACAGGGAGGCATCTCCTATAATTCACCCCTCCACTTT. Translating it yields CASSLGQGGISYNSPLHF.

This CDR3 reads CASTTPSTGRNTIYF. Here the CDR3 DNA reads TGTGCCAGTACCACCCCGTCGACAGGGAGAAACACCATATATTTT. The chain links TRBV19 to TRBJ1-3; 7 nucleotides match TRBD1. V shed 7 bases and J 5 bases; nucleotides not matched to a gene: 11. Germline loops: CDR1 LNHDA, CDR2 SQIVND (reference sequence). CDR3 length: 15 residues. Variable domain in full (rest from reference TRBV19 and TRBJ1-3): DGGITQSPKYLFRKEGQNVTLSCEQNLNHDAMYWYRQDPGQGLRLIYYSQIVNDFQKGDIAEGYSVSREKKESFPLTVTSAQKNPTAFYLCASTTPSTGRNTIYFGEGSWLTVV.